The 19 T cell receptor beta chains presented below share a single source sample, sequenced in a study of T-cell reconstitution after alpha-beta-depleted transplantation in children. A library of TCRbeta sequences, prepared with unique molecular identifiers, was generated. TCRdb recomputed calls from the PCR reads with MiXCR, one row per CDR3 protein. Here the sample spans around 370,000 distinct CDR3 sequences, over 9% being singletons. The specimen comprised PBMCs from the stem cell graft donor, sampled from the stem cell graft. The receptors were gathered from a human donor who donated a stem cell graft to a child with acute lymphoblastic leukemia.

The chain couples TRBV12-3 or TRBV12-4 to TRBJ2-3; D may correspond to TRBD1 or TRBD2 (5 bases each). V gave up 5 bases and J gave up 2 bases, with 11 bases separating them. This CDR3 spans 14 amino acids. The DNA of the CDR3 is TGTGCCAGCAGTGTCGGGACCCCCACAGATACGCAGTATTTT. Encoded protein: CASSVGTPTDTQYF.

The chain joins TRBV2 to TRBJ2-5, with 7 nucleotides matching TRBD1. CDR3 size: 16 residues. Germline CDR1 SNHLY, CDR2 FYNNEI. V shed 3 bases and J 1 base; nucleotides not matched to a gene: 8. The CDR3 nucleotides are TGTGCCAGCAGTGATATTGTTCGGACAGGCCAAGAGACCCAGTACTTC. It is translated as CASSDIVRTGQETQYF. The whole variable domain, filled in from reference TRBV2 and TRBJ2-5, reads EPEVTQTPSHQVTQMGQEVILRCVPISNHLYFYWYRQILGQKVEFLVSFYNNEISEKSEIFDDQFSVERPDGSNFTLKIRSTKLEDSAMYFCASSDIVRTGQETQYFGPGTRLLVL.

The table lists this clonotype with a few counts. The chain is built from TRBV5-6 and TRBJ2-2, with 10 bases fitting TRBD2. CDR1 is SGHDT and CDR2 is YYEEEE in the germline V gene. The J segment lost 3 bases and the V segment lost 1 base, leaving 6 bases of the junction unmatched. The CDR3 sequence is 17 residues long. DNA of the CDR3: TGTGCCAGCAGCTTGAGGCTAGCGGGAGCTTACACCGGGGAGCTGTTTTTT. Translating gives CASSLRLAGAYTGELFF.

This clonotype occurred many times. The chain couples TRBV12-3 or TRBV12-4 to TRBJ2-3, with D tentatively TRBD1 (5 bases). V was shortened by 10 bases and J by 3 bases, with 14 bases between the two germline ends. The CDR3 runs to 13 residues. This CDR3 reads CATSGAMTDTQYF. As DNA, the CDR3 is TGTGCCACCTCTGGGGCCATGACAGATACGCAGTATTTT.

This chain joins TRBV10-3 and TRBJ2-1; unclear D gene. Germline V gene sequence: CDR1 ENHRY, CDR2 SYGVKD. The germline V and J ends were trimmed by 6 bases and 13 bases, with 16 bases remaining between them. The length of the CDR3 is 12 residues. CDR3 DNA sequence: TGTGCCATCAGCGCGTCTATTCAGGATCAGTTCTTC. Its translation: CAISASIQDQFF.

This chain links TRBV5-1 with TRBJ2-4; TRBD1 matches at 7 bases. The CDR3 is made up of 14 amino acids. CDR1 and CDR2 from the germline V gene are SGHRS and YFSETQ. Trimming cost V 4 bases and J 7 bases; bases outside gene matches: 8. In DNA, the CDR3 is TGCGCCAGCAGCGACGGGACAGCCGCGAACATTCAGTACTTC. This sequence encodes CASSDGTAANIQYF.

The chain couples TRBV12-3 or TRBV12-4 to TRBJ2-7, with unresolved D. The V end lost 2 bases, the J end lost 4 bases, and 9 bases lay between the germline ends. The CDR3 length is 13 residues. CDR3 in amino acids: CASSLSERYEQYF. CDR3 nucleotides: TGTGCCAGCAGTTTAAGTGAGAGGTACGAGCAGTACTTC.

The gene calls are TRBV12-3 or TRBV12-4 and TRBJ1-5, with D maybe TRBD1 (6 bases). The V gene lost 2 bases and the J gene lost 5 bases, with 13 bases spanning the gap. The CDR3 runs 15 residues. CDR3 nucleotide sequence: TGTGCCAGCAGTTTAATGACAGGATCCTATCAGCCCCAGCATTTT. Encoded protein: CASSLMTGSYQPQHF.

V and J are TRBV5-6 and TRBJ2-7; TRBD1 matches at 7 bases. V was pared by 10 bases and J by 1 base, with 8 bases of the junction left unmatched. The CDR3 is 13 amino acids. The germline V gene encodes CDR1 SGHDT and CDR2 YYEEEE. CDR3 sequence reads: CAGLRQGSYEQYF. The CDR3 region has the DNA TGTGCCGGGCTTCGACAGGGATCCTACGAGCAGTACTTC.

The table lists this clonotype with a few counts. The gene calls are TRBV12-3 or TRBV12-4 and TRBJ1-6, with D uncertain. CDR3 length equals 14 residues. With 5 bases removed from V and 5 bases from J, the gap between germline ends came to 10 bases. CDR3 sequence: CASSPTMNNSPLHF. The CDR3 DNA reads as TGTGCCAGCAGTCCAACAATGAATAATTCACCCCTCCACTTT.

There are a few counts of this clonotype. CDR3 sequence (DNA): TGTGCCAGCAGCTTGGATCCGGGACAGGTCTACGAGCAGTACTTC. Its protein product is CASSLDPGQVYEQYF. The chain combines TRBV5-8 with TRBJ2-7; the match to TRBD1 covers 8 bases. Germline-derived CDR1 and CDR2 are SGHTS and YDEGEE. Trimming at V came to 0 bases and at J to 3 bases, leaving 5 bases not matched to a gene. The CDR3 runs to 15 residues. Full variable domain (remainder filled in from reference TRBV5-8 and TRBJ2-7): EAGVTQSPTHLIKTRGQQATLRCSPISGHTSVYWYQQALGLGLQFLLWYDEGEERNRGNFPPRFSGRQFPNYSSELNVNALELEDSALYLCASSLDPGQVYEQYFGPGTRLTVT.

This clonotype was observed at least ten times. V and J are TRBV5-6 and TRBJ2-3; 7 bases align to TRBD1. Germline V CDR1 and CDR2: SGHDT, YYEEEE. After removal of 0 bases from V and 5 bases from J, the junction contained 3 bases not matched to a gene. The CDR3 covers 14 residues. DNA of the CDR3: TGTGCCAGCAGCTTGGGACAGGGCATAGATACGCAGTATTTT. Translating it yields CASSLGQGIDTQYF.

In this sample, this clonotype is large. The CDR3 protein is CASSFWGDTQYF. Here the CDR3 DNA reads TGTGCCAGCAGCTTTTGGGGGGATACGCAGTATTTT. The chain recombines TRBV5-5 with TRBJ2-3; D may be TRBD1 or TRBD2 (5 bases each). Looked up from germline, CDR1 is SGHKS and CDR2 is YYEKEE (reference sequence). This CDR3 contains 12 residues. Trimming removed 2 bases from V and 6 bases from J, with 7 bases in between.

Only a few counts were recorded for this clonotype. The rearrangement uses TRBV20-1 and TRBJ2-1; 11 bases are shared with TRBD2. This CDR3 spans 14 amino acids. V lost 2 bases, J lost 7 bases, and 4 bases stayed unmatched. CDR1 is DFQATT and CDR2 is SNEGSKA in the germline V gene (reference sequence). For the CDR3, the DNA is TGCAGTGCTAGACTAGCGGGAGGTCTAAATGAGCAGTTCTTC. The encoded protein is CSARLAGGLNEQFF.

The genes are TRBV28 and TRBJ1-5; TRBD1 aligns across 9 bases. J lost 3 bases, V lost 9 bases, and 6 bases had no gene match. Germline V gene data show CDR1 as MDHEN and CDR2 as SYDVKM. This CDR3 has 14 amino acids. The CDR3 nucleotides are TGTGCCAGTGAACAGGGGGCGTTCAATCAGCCCCAGCATTTT. Amino acid sequence: CASEQGAFNQPQHF.

This clonotype has just a few counts. The J gene is TRBJ1-1, the V gene TRBV7-9, with 8 positions matching TRBD1. The J segment lost 5 bases and the V segment lost 2 bases, leaving 13 bases of the junction unmatched. Looked up from germline, CDR1 is SEHNR and CDR2 is FQNEAQ (reference sequence). CDR3 length equals 17 residues. CDR3 nucleotide sequence: TGTGCCAGCAGCTTAAAGGGGTACGGACAGGGTGGGACTGAAGCTTTCTTT. Its translation: CASSLKGYGQGGTEAFF.

This clonotype was picked up many times. This chain uses TRBV5-1 with TRBJ2-1; D is undetermined. CDR1 SGHRS and CDR2 YFSETQ come from the germline V gene. Trimming cost V 5 bases and J 6 bases, with 12 bases left between them. This CDR3 is 13 amino acids long. The CDR3 spells CASRVRTTNEQFF. The CDR3 bases are TGCGCCAGCAGAGTCCGCACTACCAATGAGCAGTTCTTC.

This clonotype was seen ten or more times. The rearrangement uses TRBV9 and TRBJ2-7; 8 bases map to TRBD1. The germline gives CDR1 SGDLS, CDR2 YYNGEE. There are 15 residues in the CDR3. The ends lost 4 bases at V and 4 bases at J; junction bases unmatched: 10. The chain's CDR3 is CASSSPGQGGYEQYF. The DNA of the CDR3 is TGTGCCAGCAGCTCCCCCGGACAGGGTGGGTACGAGCAGTACTTC.

V and J are TRBV15 and TRBJ2-2, with 8 bases lining up with TRBD2. CDR1 is LNHNV, CDR2 YYDKDF, per germline (reference sequence). CDR3 length: 17 residues. V shed 0 bases, J shed 5 bases, and the junction held 8 bases outside the gene matches. The CDR3 sequence: CATSRDPGGGSTGELFF. The CDR3 coding sequence is TGTGCCACCAGCAGAGATCCGGGAGGGGGGTCTACCGGGGAGCTGTTTTTT. Full variable domain (remainder filled in from reference TRBV15 and TRBJ2-2): DAMVIQNPRYQVTQFGKPVTLSCSQTLNHNVMYWYQQKSSQAPKLLFHYYDKDFNNEADTPDNFQSRRPNTSFCFLDIRSPGLGDTAMYLCATSRDPGGGSTGELFFGEGSRLTVL.